The text below deals with one TCR beta chain. V lost 7 bases and J 4 bases, leaving 10 bases between the germline ends. The CDR3 totals 12 residues. Germline CDR1 SNHLY, CDR2 FYNNEI. RNA, once extracted, was reverse transcribed into cDNA for use as the sequencing template. The data were produced by immunoSEQ multiplex PCR, yet TCRdb's version contains in-frame clones alone and is incomplete. Of about 130,000 clones in the sample, 49% are singletons; the top ten hold 18%. This sample was taken from a study of CD8+ T cells in alopecia areata. This sample comprised CD8+ T cells sorted from blood, obtained at week 0. V gene TRBV2 combines with J gene TRBJ1-2; D ambiguous. This clonotype was obtained from a human donor with alopecia areata. CDR3 residues: CASTQVPYGYTF. The CDR3 coding sequence is TGTGCCAGCACCCAAGTGCCCTATGGCTACACCTTC.